The clone carrying this TCR beta chain was detected a few times. Its matching antigen is unknown. TCRdb itself ran the 5' RACE reads through MiXCR, one entry per CDR3 protein. The table lists about 200,000 distinct CDR3 sequences, 7.5% to 10% of them singletons. The data derive from a study of T-cell memory formation after mild COVID-19. Study observations and caveats: The study found balanced CD4/CD8 in clones contracting day 15 to 85 and a CD4+ lean in later expanders. SARS-CoV-2 specificity was not confirmed for second-wave clones peaking on day 37. There were some responding clones in pre-infection memory, which suggested that cross-reactive memory had joined. CD4+ clones that contracted lay mainly in CM and EM; CD8+ ones lay in EMRA.

CDR1 is MRHNA, CDR2 SNTAGT, per germline. The CDR3 spans 16 residues. V was shortened by 10 bases and J by 3 bases, with 24 bases between the two germline ends. This chain links TRBV6-4 with TRBJ2-5; D is uncertain. The receptor's source is a man between 18 and 35 years old who had mild COVID-19 (a few samples of this study predate the infection). Cell type and time point are not known. Sample: PBMCs or a T cell subset sorted from them (not recorded which). The CDR3 DNA follows: TGTGCCACCGAAACATCTGTGGTCTCAGGAAAAGAGACCCAGTACTTC. Its protein product is CATETSVVSGKETQYF.